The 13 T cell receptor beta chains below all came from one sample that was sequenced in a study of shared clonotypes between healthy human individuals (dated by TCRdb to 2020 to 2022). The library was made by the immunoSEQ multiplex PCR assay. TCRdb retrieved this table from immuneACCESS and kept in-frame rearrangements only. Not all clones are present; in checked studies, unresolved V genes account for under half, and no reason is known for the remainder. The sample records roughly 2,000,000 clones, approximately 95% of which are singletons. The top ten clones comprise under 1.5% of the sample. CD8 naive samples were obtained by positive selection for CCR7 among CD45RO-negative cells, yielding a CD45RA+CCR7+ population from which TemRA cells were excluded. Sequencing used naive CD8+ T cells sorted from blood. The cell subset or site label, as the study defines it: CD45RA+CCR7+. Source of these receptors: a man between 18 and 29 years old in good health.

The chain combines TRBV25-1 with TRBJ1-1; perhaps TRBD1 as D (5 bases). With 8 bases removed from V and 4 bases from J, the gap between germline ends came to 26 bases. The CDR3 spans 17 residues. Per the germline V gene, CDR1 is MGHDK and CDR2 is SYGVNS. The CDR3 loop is CASGGGQLKKESTEAFF. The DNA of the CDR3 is TGTGCCAGCGGGGGTGGGCAACTTAAGAAGGAAAGCACTGAAGCTTTCTTT.

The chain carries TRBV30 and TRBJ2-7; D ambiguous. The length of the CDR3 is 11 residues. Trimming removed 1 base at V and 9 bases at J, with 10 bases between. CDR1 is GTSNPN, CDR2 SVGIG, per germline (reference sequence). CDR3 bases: TGTGCCTGGAGTGAAGGTTCCGGGCAGTACTTC. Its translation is CAWSEGSGQYF.

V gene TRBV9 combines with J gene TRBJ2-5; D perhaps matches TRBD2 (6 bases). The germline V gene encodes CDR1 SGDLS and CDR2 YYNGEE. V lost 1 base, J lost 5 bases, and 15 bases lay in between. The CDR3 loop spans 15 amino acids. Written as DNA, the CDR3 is TGTGCCAGCAGCGTAACGACAGTAGGAGGGGAGACCCAGTACTTC. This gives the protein CASSVTTVGGETQYF.

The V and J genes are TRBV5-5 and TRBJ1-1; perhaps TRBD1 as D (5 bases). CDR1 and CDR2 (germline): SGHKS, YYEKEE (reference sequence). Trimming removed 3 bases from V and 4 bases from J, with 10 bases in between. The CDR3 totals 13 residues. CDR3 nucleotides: TGTGCCAGCAGCTCGGACGGGGGCACTGAAGCTTTCTTT. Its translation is CASSSDGGTEAFF.

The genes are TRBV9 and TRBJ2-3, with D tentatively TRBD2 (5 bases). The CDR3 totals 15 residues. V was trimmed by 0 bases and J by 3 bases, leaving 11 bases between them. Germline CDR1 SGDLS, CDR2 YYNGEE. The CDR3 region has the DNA TGTGCCAGCAGCGTAGAGAGCGGATTAACAGATACGCAGTATTTT. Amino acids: CASSVESGLTDTQYF.

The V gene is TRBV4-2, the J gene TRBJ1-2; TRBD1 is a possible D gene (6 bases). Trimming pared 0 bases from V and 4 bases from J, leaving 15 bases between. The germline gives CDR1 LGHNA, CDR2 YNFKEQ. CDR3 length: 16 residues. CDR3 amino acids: CASSQDHQGKGYGYTF. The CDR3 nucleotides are TGTGCCAGCAGCCAAGATCACCAGGGGAAGGGCTATGGCTACACCTTC.

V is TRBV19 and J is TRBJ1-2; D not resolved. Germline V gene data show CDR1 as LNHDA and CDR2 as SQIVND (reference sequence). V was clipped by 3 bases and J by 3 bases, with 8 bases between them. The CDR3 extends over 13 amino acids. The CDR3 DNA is TGTGCCAGTAGTATGGGGTTTGACTATGGCTACACCTTC. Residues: CASSMGFDYGYTF.

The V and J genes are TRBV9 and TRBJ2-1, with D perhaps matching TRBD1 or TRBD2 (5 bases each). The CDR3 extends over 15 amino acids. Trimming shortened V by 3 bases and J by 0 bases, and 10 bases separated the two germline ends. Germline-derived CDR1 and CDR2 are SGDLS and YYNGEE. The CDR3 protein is CASSGDRSSYNEQFF. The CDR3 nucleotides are TGTGCCAGCAGCGGGGACCGGAGCTCCTACAATGAGCAGTTCTTC.

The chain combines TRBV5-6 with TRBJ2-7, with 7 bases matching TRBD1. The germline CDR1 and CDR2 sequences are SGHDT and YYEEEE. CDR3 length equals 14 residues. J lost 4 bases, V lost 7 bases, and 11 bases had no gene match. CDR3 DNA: TGTGCCAGCGCTATAGGGGGACAGAGTTACGAGCAGTACTTC. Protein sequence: CASAIGGQSYEQYF.

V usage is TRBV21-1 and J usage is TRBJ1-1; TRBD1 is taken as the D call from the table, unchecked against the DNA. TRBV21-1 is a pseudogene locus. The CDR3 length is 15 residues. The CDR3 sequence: CASSKATQGNTEAFF. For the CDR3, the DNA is TGTGCCAGCAGCAAAGCGACACAGGGGAACACTGAAGCTTTCTTT.

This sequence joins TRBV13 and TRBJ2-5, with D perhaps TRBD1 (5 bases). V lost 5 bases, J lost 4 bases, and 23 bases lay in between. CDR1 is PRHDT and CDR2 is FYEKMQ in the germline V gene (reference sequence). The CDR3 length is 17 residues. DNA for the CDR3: TGTGCCAGCAGCCGGACACTTGGACCTGCCCAAAGAGAGACCCAGTACTTC. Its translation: CASSRTLGPAQRETQYF.

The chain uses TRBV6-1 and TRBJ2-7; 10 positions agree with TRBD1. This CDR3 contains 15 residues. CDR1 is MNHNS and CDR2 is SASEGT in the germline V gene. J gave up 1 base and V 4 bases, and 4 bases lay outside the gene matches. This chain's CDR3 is CASSVDRGGSYEQYF. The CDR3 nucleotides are TGTGCCAGCAGTGTGGACAGGGGGGGGTCCTACGAGCAGTACTTC.

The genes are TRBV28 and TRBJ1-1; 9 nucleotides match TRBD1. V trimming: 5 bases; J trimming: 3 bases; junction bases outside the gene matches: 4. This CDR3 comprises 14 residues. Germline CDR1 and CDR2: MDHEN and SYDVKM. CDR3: CASSNRGLDTEAFF. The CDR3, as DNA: TGTGCCAGCAGTAACAGGGGGCTGGACACTGAAGCTTTCTTT. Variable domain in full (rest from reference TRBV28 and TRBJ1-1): DVKVTQSSRYLVKRTGEKVFLECVQDMDHENMFWYRQDPGLGLRLIYFSYDVKMKEKGDIPEGYSVSREKKERFSLILESASTNQTSMYLCASSNRGLDTEAFFGQGTRLTVV.